Below, 20 T cell receptor beta chains from the same sample are listed, as sequenced in a study of T cells in Graves' hyperthyroidism and ophthalmopathy. Amplification of TCR beta CDR3 regions used RNA as the template. The HTBI primer set was used in a first-round RT-PCR of the TCR CDR3. In TCRdb, the multiplex PCR reads were re-called with MiXCR into one record per CDR3 protein. The data hold a few hundred thousand distinct CDR3 sequences, with 46% observed a single time. The specimen sequenced was peripheral blood or thyroid tissue (not recorded which). The receptors were sampled from a woman aged 18-29 years with Graves' hyperthyroidism.

The chain couples TRBV2 to TRBJ2-6, with no clear D. The V gene lost 3 bases and the J gene lost 4 bases, with 4 bases spanning the gap. CDR3 length: 13 amino acids. Germline V gene sequence: CDR1 SNHLY, CDR2 FYNNEI. CDR3 nucleotide sequence: TGTGCCAGCAGTGAGACAGGGGCCAACGTCCTGACTTTC. Protein sequence: CASSETGANVLTF.

This clonotype was seen repeatedly, ten times or more. One end of the junction fails to match germline, which may point to a read error. The chain carries TRBV2 and TRBJ1-2; D is unresolved. The germline V gene encodes CDR1 SNHLY and CDR2 FYNNEI. This CDR3 has 9 amino acids. CDR3 sequence: CASSESLEF. In DNA, the CDR3 is TGTGCCAGCAGTGAAAGTTTGGAGTTC.

V is TRBV18 and J is TRBJ2-7; D perhaps matches TRBD1 (6 bases). The CDR3 runs to 13 residues. The ends were cut back, 2 bases at V and 5 bases at J, with 10 bases in the middle. CDR1 and CDR2 (germline): KGHSH, LQKENI. CDR3 nucleotide sequence: TGTGCCAGCTCACCAAACAGGGCGGACGAGCAGTACTTC. This sequence encodes CASSPNRADEQYF.

The chain recombines TRBV30 with TRBJ1-1; maybe TRBD1 (6 bases). CDR1 is GTSNPN, CDR2 SVGIG, per germline (reference sequence). Trimming removed 5 bases from V and 4 bases from J, with 11 bases in between. The CDR3 covers 12 residues. The CDR3 DNA reads TGTGCCTGGGGGGGAGGGGGCACTGAAGCTTTCTTT. Amino acid sequence: CAWGGGGTEAFF.

This clonotype was seen repeatedly, ten times or more. Here the CDR3 DNA reads TGCAGTGCCAGACAGGGTTCGAACACTGAAGCTTTCTTT. Residues: CSARQGSNTEAFF. V usage is TRBV20-1 and J usage is TRBJ1-1; 7 positions agree with TRBD1. V was clipped by 6 bases and J by 1 base; unmatched bases: 5. The germline V gene encodes CDR1 DFQATT and CDR2 SNEGSKA (reference sequence). This CDR3 is 13 amino acids long.

The genes are TRBV24-1 and TRBJ2-1; 12 nucleotides line up with TRBD2. The V gene end was trimmed by 4 bases and the J gene end by 4 bases; junction bases not matched to a gene: 13. This CDR3 spans 19 amino acids. From germline, CDR1 is KGHDR and CDR2 SFDVKD. This chain's CDR3 is CATSDHGLAGPFDYNEQFF. In nucleotides, the CDR3 is TGTGCCACCAGTGACCACGGACTAGCGGGACCCTTTGATTACAATGAGCAGTTCTTC.

At least ten counts were recorded for this clonotype. Because it lacks the conserved phenylalanine or tryptophan at the end, this CDR3 is likely a read error. It is unclear where the CDR3 begins or ends on the DNA, so no DNA is shown, and the CDR3 is as TCRdb lists it. The chain combines TRBV6-1 with TRBJ1-2; TRBD1, the D gene given by the table, was not confirmed from the DNA. The CDR3 comprises 12 residues, both ends counted. Germline loops: CDR1 MNHNS, CDR2 SASEGT. CDR3 sequence reads: CASSEGIPGAEL.

The chain joins TRBV29-1 to TRBJ2-7, with 10 bases lining up with TRBD2. CDR1 SQVTM and CDR2 ANQGSEA come from the germline V gene. This CDR3 has 18 residues. The J segment lost 7 bases and the V segment lost 6 bases, leaving 24 bases of the junction unmatched. The CDR3: CSVEGGDTSGAYYNEQYF. In DNA, the CDR3 is TGCAGCGTAGAGGGGGGAGATACTAGCGGGGCTTACTACAATGAGCAGTACTTC.

This clonotype was recorded a few times. This sequence joins TRBV29-1 and TRBJ2-2; unclear D gene. The ends were cut back, 3 bases at V and 8 bases at J, with 4 bases in the middle. The CDR3 sequence is 10 residues long. Germline V gives CDR1 SQVTM, CDR2 ANQGSEA. This CDR3 reads CSVESGELFF. DNA for the CDR3: TGCAGCGTTGAGTCGGGGGAGCTGTTTTTT.

This clonotype has a handful of counts. This sequence joins TRBV7-9 and TRBJ2-3, with D possibly being TRBD1 or TRBD2 (6 bases each). V was shortened by 5 bases and J by 5 bases, with 14 bases between the two germline ends. This CDR3 has 14 amino acids. Germline CDR1 reads SEHNR; CDR2 reads FQNEAQ (reference sequence). CDR3: CASSRRDTQDTQYF. The DNA of the CDR3 is TGTGCCAGCAGCAGGCGGGACACTCAAGATACGCAGTATTTT.

This clonotype was detected many times. The genes are TRBV7-6 and TRBJ1-1; D gene ambiguous. V lost 4 bases and J lost 0, with 12 bases in between. Germline values: CDR1 SGHVS, CDR2 FNYEAQ. The CDR3 runs 15 residues. CDR3 residues: CASSSEQIMNTEAFF. CDR3 in DNA: TGTGCCAGCAGCTCGGAACAAATAATGAACACTGAAGCTTTCTTT.

This clonotype has just one count. The chain couples TRBV7-9 to TRBJ2-5; 15 nucleotides match TRBD2. Germline trimming cut 3 bases from V and 5 bases from J; bases unmatched to any gene: 7. The germline CDR1 and CDR2 sequences are SEHNR and FQNEAQ (reference sequence). The CDR3 consists of 17 residues. In DNA, the CDR3 is TGTGCCAGCAGCTTCCGATCGGGACTAGCGGGGGGCGAGACCCAGTACTTC. Translated, it gives CASSFRSGLAGGETQYF.

This clonotype was observed many times. The CDR3 DNA follows: TGTGCCAGCAGCTTAGGCAGCAGGAACTATGGCTACACCTTC. This sequence encodes CASSLGSRNYGYTF. The chain uses TRBV5-6 and TRBJ1-2, with no clear D. There are 14 residues in the CDR3. CDR1 and CDR2 from the germline V gene are SGHDT and YYEEEE. The V end lost 2 bases, the J end lost 2 bases, and 10 bases lay between the germline ends.

This clonotype was observed a few times. V and J are TRBV29-1 and TRBJ2-5; D may correspond to TRBD1 or TRBD2 (7 bases each). The J call could be wrong; TRBJ2-1 is a better fit for the DNA end. CDR1 is SQVTM and CDR2 is ANQGSEA in the germline V gene. The CDR3 length is 14 residues. CDR3 in DNA: TGCAGCGTTGAAGTCAGGGGGGGAGCAATGGAGCAGTTCTTC. It is translated as CSVEVRGGAMEQFF.

CDR3 region: CASSVGRNEQFF. The CDR3 region has the DNA TGTGCCAGCAGCGTAGGGAGAAATGAGCAGTTCTTC. The genes are TRBV5-6 and TRBJ2-1, with TRBD2 as a possible D gene (5 bases). V was cut by 4 bases and J by 7 bases, with 9 bases left in between. The CDR3 has 12 residues. The V gene's germline CDR1 is SGHDT and CDR2 YYEEEE.

This clonotype was counted many times. The rearrangement uses TRBV7-8 and TRBJ1-2; 7 nucleotides line up with TRBD1. The trim removed 1 base at V and 0 bases at J, leaving 5 bases unmatched. The CDR3 is made up of 16 amino acids. CDR1 is SGHVS and CDR2 is FQNEAQ in the germline V gene. Written as DNA, the CDR3 is TGTGCCAGCAGCTTAGTGGGACAGCAAACTAACTATGGCTACACCTTC. As protein: CASSLVGQQTNYGYTF.

This clonotype came up a few times. The J gene is TRBJ2-7, the V gene TRBV5-4, with D maybe TRBD2 (6 bases). This CDR3 is built from 13 residues. V gave up 4 bases and J gave up 4 bases, with 12 bases separating them. Per germline, CDR1 SGHNT and CDR2 YYREEE (reference sequence). The CDR3 DNA reads as TGTGCCAGCAGCCCTCGGGGGAAATACGAGCAGTACTTC. This encodes CASSPRGKYEQYF.

This clonotype was counted a few times. The V call is TRBV15, the J call TRBJ2-3, with TRBD1 matching over 8 bases. J lost 8 bases, V lost 5 bases, and 3 bases had no gene match. CDR3 length: 12 amino acids. CDR1 is LNHNV, CDR2 YYDKDF, per germline (reference sequence). Written as DNA, the CDR3 is TGTGCCACCAGCCATGACAGGGGTACGCAGTATTTT. This codes for CATSHDRGTQYF.

The CDR3 DNA is TGCAGTGCTAACCACCGGGACCGGAGGCATGAGCAGTTCTTC. Translating gives CSANHRDRRHEQFF. The chain has TRBV20-1 and TRBJ2-1, with D perhaps assigned TRBD1 or TRBD2 (5 bases each). Germline CDR1 is DFQATT and CDR2 is SNEGSKA (reference sequence). The CDR3 is 14 residues long. Trimming took off 4 bases at V and 8 bases at J, with 18 bases between the two ends.

Concerning this clonotype itself: A much larger clone sits a single nucleotide away, making a read error possible. The chain uses TRBV6-1 and TRBJ2-7; unclear D gene. Germline CDR1 MNHNS, CDR2 SASEGT. The V end was cut by 6 bases, the J end by 2 bases, with 5 bases between. The length of the CDR3 is 11 residues. The CDR3 coding sequence is TGTGCCAGCAGGCGCCCCTACGAGCAGTACTTC. As protein: CASRRPYEQYF.